This T cell receptor beta chain was found in a study of OX40 agonist ivuxolimab in advanced cancers. A word on this clone: The antigen is undetermined.

Sequenced by immunoSEQ multiplex PCR; TCRdb stores in-frame clones only, minus some. The sample lists about 99,000 clones, approximately 94% occurring once. V was pared by 5 bases and J by 2 bases, with 10 bases between. The CDR3 extends over 14 amino acids. Germline values: CDR1 LNHDA, CDR2 SQIVND (reference sequence). Study findings and constraints: Which antigen the expanded peripheral T cells recognized is unknown. Averaged across samples, CD8+ T cells carried more expanded clones than CD4+ did. Normalized expansion of T-cell clones was also low for some nonresponders.

The chain recombines TRBV19 with TRBJ1-3; tentatively, D is TRBD1 (6 bases). The receptor comes from an adult with an advanced solid tumor such as melanoma, head and neck, liver or kidney cancer. The sequenced sample was CD4+ or CD8+ T cells sorted from blood, obtained in a trial of the OX40 agonist ivuxolimab. CDR3 bases: TGTGCCAGTAGTCAGGGACATCCTGGAAACACCATATATTTT. The encoded protein is CASSQGHPGNTIYF.